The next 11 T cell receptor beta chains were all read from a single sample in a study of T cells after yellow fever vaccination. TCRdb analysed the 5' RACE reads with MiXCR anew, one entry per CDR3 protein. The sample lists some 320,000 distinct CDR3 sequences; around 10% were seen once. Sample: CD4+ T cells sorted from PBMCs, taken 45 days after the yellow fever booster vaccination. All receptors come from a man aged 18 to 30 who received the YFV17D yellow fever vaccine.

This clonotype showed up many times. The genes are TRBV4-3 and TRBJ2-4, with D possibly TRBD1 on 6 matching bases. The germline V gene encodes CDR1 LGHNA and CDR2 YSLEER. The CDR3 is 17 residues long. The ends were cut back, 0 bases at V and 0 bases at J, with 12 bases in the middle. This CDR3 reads CASSQEGATLAKNIQYF. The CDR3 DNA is TGCGCCAGCAGCCAAGAGGGGGCGACGCTAGCCAAAAACATTCAGTACTTC.

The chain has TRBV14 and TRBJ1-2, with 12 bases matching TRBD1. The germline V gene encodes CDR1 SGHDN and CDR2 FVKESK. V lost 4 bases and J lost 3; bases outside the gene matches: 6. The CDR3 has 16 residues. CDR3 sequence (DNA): TGTGCCAGCAGCCGGGACAGGGGGCTTACGGACTATGGCTACACCTTC. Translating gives CASSRDRGLTDYGYTF.

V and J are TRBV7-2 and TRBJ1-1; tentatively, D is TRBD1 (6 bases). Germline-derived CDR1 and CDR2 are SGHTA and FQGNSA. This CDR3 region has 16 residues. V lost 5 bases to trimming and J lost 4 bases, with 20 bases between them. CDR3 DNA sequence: TGTGCCAGCAGCCTAGGGCGGCAGGGGATCGGCACTGAAGCTTTCTTT. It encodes CASSLGRQGIGTEAFF.

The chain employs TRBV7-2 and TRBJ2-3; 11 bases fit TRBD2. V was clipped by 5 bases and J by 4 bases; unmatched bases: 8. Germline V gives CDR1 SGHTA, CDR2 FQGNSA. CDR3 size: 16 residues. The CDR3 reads CASSGTGTSGSDTQYF. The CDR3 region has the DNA TGTGCCAGCAGCGGAACCGGGACTAGCGGATCAGATACGCAGTATTTT.

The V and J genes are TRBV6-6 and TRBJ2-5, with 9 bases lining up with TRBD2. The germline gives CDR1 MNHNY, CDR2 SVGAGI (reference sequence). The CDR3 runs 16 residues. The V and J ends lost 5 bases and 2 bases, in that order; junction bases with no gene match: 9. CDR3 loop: CASSLPPSGVQETQYF. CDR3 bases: TGTGCCAGCAGTCTCCCCCCTAGCGGGGTACAAGAGACCCAGTACTTC.

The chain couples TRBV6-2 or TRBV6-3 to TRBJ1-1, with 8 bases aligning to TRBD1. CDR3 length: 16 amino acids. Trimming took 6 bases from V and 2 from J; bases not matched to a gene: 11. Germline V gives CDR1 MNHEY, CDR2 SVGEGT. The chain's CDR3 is CASSRPGQVINTEAFF. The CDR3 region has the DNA TGTGCCAGCAGCCGGCCGGGACAGGTGATTAACACTGAAGCTTTCTTT.

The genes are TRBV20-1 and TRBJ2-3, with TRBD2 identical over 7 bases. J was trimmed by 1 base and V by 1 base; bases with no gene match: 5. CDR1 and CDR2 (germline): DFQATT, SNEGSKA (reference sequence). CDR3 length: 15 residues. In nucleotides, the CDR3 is TGCAGTGCTAGAGCGGCTAGCGGAGGCACAGATACGCAGTATTTT. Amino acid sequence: CSARAASGGTDTQYF.

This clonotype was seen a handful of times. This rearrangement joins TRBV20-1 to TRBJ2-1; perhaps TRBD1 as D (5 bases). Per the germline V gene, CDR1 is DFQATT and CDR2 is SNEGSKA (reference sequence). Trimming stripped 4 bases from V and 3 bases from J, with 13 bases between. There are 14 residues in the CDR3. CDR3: CSAKGPGVYNEQFF. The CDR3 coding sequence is TGCAGTGCTAAGGGGCCTGGGGTCTACAATGAGCAGTTCTTC.

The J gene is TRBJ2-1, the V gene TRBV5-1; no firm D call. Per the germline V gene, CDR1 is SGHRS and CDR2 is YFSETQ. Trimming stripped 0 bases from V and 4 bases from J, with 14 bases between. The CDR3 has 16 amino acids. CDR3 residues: CASSLENVAAYNEQFF. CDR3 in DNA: TGCGCCAGCAGCTTGGAGAATGTAGCAGCTTACAATGAGCAGTTCTTC.

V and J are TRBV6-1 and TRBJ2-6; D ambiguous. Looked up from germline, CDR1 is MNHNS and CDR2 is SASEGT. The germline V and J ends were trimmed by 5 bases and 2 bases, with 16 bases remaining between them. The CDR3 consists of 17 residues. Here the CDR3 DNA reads TGTGCCAGCAGTTCGCGTGGCGGTGACACTGGGGCCAACGTCCTGACTTTC. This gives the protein CASSSRGGDTGANVLTF.

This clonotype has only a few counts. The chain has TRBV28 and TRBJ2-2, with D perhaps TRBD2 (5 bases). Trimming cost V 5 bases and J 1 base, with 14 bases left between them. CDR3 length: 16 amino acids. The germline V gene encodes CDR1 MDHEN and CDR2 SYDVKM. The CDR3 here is CASSPTSGVNTGELFF. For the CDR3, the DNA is TGTGCCAGCAGTCCCACCTCCGGGGTGAACACCGGGGAGCTGTTTTTT.